This TCR beta chain was retrieved from a study of control samples from healthy donors and cancer patients. Sequencing used immunoSEQ multiplex PCR; TCRdb keeps in-frame clones, though not all of them. The sample includes around 120,000 clones, around 87% of them seen just once. The junction had 8 bases not matched to a gene; V was cut back by 4 bases and J by 5 bases. The CDR3 contains 15 residues. Germline V lookup: CDR1 LGHDT, CDR2 YNNKEL (reference sequence). This TCR was sampled from a man aged 55-75 years in good health. The J gene is TRBJ1-1, the V gene TRBV3-1 (or the pseudogene TRBV3-2), with 9 bases fitting TRBD1. Sequenced material: blood. The CDR3 bases are TGTGCCAGCAGCCGCAAAACAGGGGGCATTACTGAAGCTTTCTTT. Translation: CASSRKTGGITEAFF.